Given below is one T cell receptor beta chain in context. What it binds is unknown. This sample was included in a study of Ad26.COV2.S vaccination and SARS-CoV-2 variants. Sequencing was performed with immunoSEQ multiplex PCR; in TCRdb, only in-frame clones are kept and a portion is missing. The sample lists approximately 350,000 clones, about 83% occurring once. Sample treatment: some 19 received Ad26.COV2.S at low or high dose, single or two shots; about 5 received placebo; per-sample allocation not given. Sample collection was performed on day 63 after the first vaccine or placebo injection. Study results and caveats: Reported post-vaccination CD8+ and CD4+ T cell responses to spike showed substantial breadth.

The germline V gene has CDR1 MNHNY and CDR2 SVGAGI (reference sequence). V was cut by 2 bases and J by 6 bases, with 10 bases left in between. This CDR3 spans 13 amino acids. This receptor was obtained from a person aged 18-65 years who received the Ad26.COV2.S COVID-19 vaccine or a placebo. The V gene is TRBV6-6, the J gene TRBJ1-1; no firm D call. Sequenced material: peripheral blood, taken in a trial of Ad26.COV2.S vaccine versus placebo. CDR3 DNA: TGTGCCAGCAGTTACGGAGGGATGGCTGAAGCTTTCTTT. Translated: CASSYGGMAEAFF.